The clone carrying this T cell receptor (beta chain) showed up many times. Its target is not known. This record comes from a study of human T cells and chemical hapten exposure. Study-wide points: Healthy individuals' immune responses may differ from those of donors, who had alopecia. PT1 expanded TCR numbers rose with patch test score.

The CDR3 runs 12 residues. Germline-derived CDR1 and CDR2 are MNHEY and SVGAGI. The V and J ends lost 1 base and 8 bases respectively, with 8 bases between them. Time point described: patch test 1, 2 weeks after DPC sensitization. Treatment described: therapeutic diphenylcyclopropenone sensitization with weekly scalp DPC. Unique molecular identifiers were attached to individual cDNA molecules within the library. TCRdb re-analysed the RACE reads in MiXCR, keeping a single row per CDR3 protein. The sample includes around 380,000 distinct CDR3 sequences, more than 4.5% of them seen just once. The TCR comes from a woman aged 45-59 years with alopecia areata. Some clones in this sample may be carry-over from other donors' samples. Specimen: whole blood, collected in connection with sensitization to the hapten diphenylcyclopropenone (DPC). The chain carries TRBV6-5 and TRBJ1-1, with D possibly TRBD1 on 6 matching bases. CDR3 coding DNA: TGTGCCAGCAGTTACTTAGGACAGGAAGCTTTCTTT. As protein: CASSYLGQEAFF.